This T cell receptor beta chain was sequenced for a study of T cells after yellow fever vaccination (dated by TCRdb to 2018 to 2020). About the investigation overall: The SMART-Seq v4 Ultra Low Input RNA kit was used to prepare libraries from fractions with low cell numbers. Two healthy male donors, one aged 18 to 30 and one aged 30 to 40 years, made up the cohort. To follow T-cell clones before and after primary and booster YFV17D yellow fever vaccination, bulk TCR alpha and beta repertoires were sequenced over time. Blood was collected at multiple timepoints before and after primary and secondary immunization, and bulk PBMC replicates and cell subsets were isolated.

The CDR3 spans 14 residues, from the cysteine through the phenylalanine. Left in the record is the CDR3 DNA by itself, 42 bases read in frame from the first base. Trimming costs V 3 bases and J 7 bases, and their ends lie 15 bases apart. Paper-wide results and their limitations: A small share of clonotypes was detected in both CD4 and CD8 compartments, with the overlap likely arising from convergent recombination. Because abundant contaminating clonotypes from the bulk population could be contained in FACS-sorted repertoires, computational filtering was required. Compared with the primary T-cell response, the secondary T-cell response was weaker but faster, peaking on day 5 rather than day 15. Most clones expanded after primary vaccination (about 95% of CD4 and roughly 90% of CD8) were re-detected after the booster, suggesting that broad memory maintenance occurred. Because only a couple of donors were included in the study, the extent to which the findings can be generalized is limited.

Synthesis of TCR cDNA relied on 5'RACE template switching, a step that introduced a universal primer site along with unique molecular identifiers. cDNA synthesis was primed from both the TCR alpha and TCR beta constant segments. Two PCR steps were used to amplify libraries, with sample barcodes and sequencing adapters being added in the second step. Sequencing of libraries was performed on Illumina HiSeq 2500 (2x100 bp) or NovaSeq (2x150 bp). Processing in the source paper ran as follows. MIGEC handled demultiplexing of reads and collapsing into UMI consensus sequences, while MiXCR performed V(D)J alignment. Vaccine-responding clonotypes were defined with edgeR using replicate PBMC samples, requiring FDR below 0.01 and a log2 fold change above 5 up to day 15. Each bulk clonotype was labeled CD4 or CD8 based on which sequenced repertoire, CD4 or CD8, contained the clonotype at higher abundance. The public reads were quality trimmed at Q25 with fastp and then assembled into clones with MiXCR by TCRdb, keeping productive beta chains. Each CDR3 protein gets just one entry, which takes the most common genes and DNA from the rows behind it. For this entry, the V and J calls and clone size follow TCRdb and not the study's own pipeline. The sample table lists 450,000 to 650,000 distinct CDR3 sequences, roughly 12% of them with a count of one. In total, the top ten clones hold about 14% of the sample.

This clonotype was detected many times. Its antigen is unknown. No base quality values were provided; no much bigger clone lies one nucleotide off. Per the publication, the treatment or condition label means: live attenuated yellow fever vaccine strain. At every blood-draw timepoint, two biological replicates of bulk PBMCs were collected. PBMCs were isolated from peripheral blood using a standard Ficoll-Paque protocol. TriZol was used to extract RNA from bulk PBMCs, from CD4 and CD8 fractions, and from dextramer-positive and dextramer-negative fractions. Sequenced material: PBMCs, taken on the day of the yellow fever booster vaccination. The sequence joins TRBV12-3 or TRBV12-4 to TRBJ1-2; no D segment can be confidently identified. This receptor was taken from a man aged 30 to 45 who received the YFV17D yellow fever vaccine. The CDR3 region has the sequence CASSLSWRLGGYTF. In nucleotide form, the sequence is TGTGCCAGCAGTTTGAGCTGGCGGCTCGGTGGCTACACCTTC.